This T cell receptor (beta chain) was recorded in a study of human CD8 memory T cell subsets. The CDR3 is 14 amino acids. CDR1 and CDR2 (germline): MGHRA, YSYEKL. Researchers made TCR beta libraries via UMI-labeled 5' RACE. From the 5' RACE reads, TCRdb lists one entry per CDR3 protein and no DNA. The sample holds about 10,000 distinct CDR3 sequences. Source material: CD8+ stem-like memory T cells (TSCM and TCM) sorted from PBMCs. Subset given: stem-like memory CD8 T cells (TSTEM), CCR7+ PD-1- TIGIT-. The chain is built from TRBV4-1 and TRBJ2-2; the D call from TCRdb, TRBD1, cannot be confirmed without DNA. The TCR sequence derives from a human donor in good health. Here the CDR3 reads CASREIGGHGELFF.